These T cell receptor beta chains were read from a single sample in a study of control samples from healthy donors and cancer patients. Libraries were prepared by immunoSEQ multiplex PCR; TCRdb keeps only in-frame clonotypes and omits some of them. This repertoire shows approximately 59,000 clones, around 87% found once; its top ten account for roughly 13%. Material for sequencing was PBMCs. All receptors come from a woman aged 55-70 years with lung cancer. Each CDR3 is given with its conserved first and last residue. The D gene is left open where the match is weak. Not all rows give a size; the values are once, few, many and, for expanded clones, a class.

CDR3 protein: CASSIRTIYNEQFF
CDR3 DNA: TGTGCCAGTAGTATAAGAACAATCTACAATGAGCAGTTCTTC
V gene: TRBV19
J gene: TRBJ2-1
D gene: -
clone size: -

CDR3 protein: CASSVGVAGELFF
CDR3 DNA: TGTGCCAGCAGTGTCGGGGTGGCCGGGGAGCTGTTTTTT
V gene: TRBV2
J gene: TRBJ2-2
D gene: -
clone size: -

CDR3 protein: CASSGFSGGPSTDTQYF
CDR3 DNA: TGTGCCAGTAGTGGGTTTTCGGGGGGCCCTTCCACAGATACGCAGTATTTT
V gene: TRBV19
J gene: TRBJ2-3
D gene: -
clone size: -

CDR3 protein: CASSYRGEETQYF
CDR3 DNA: TGTGCCAGCAGCTACCGGGGAGAAGAGACCCAGTACTTC
V gene: TRBV7-2
J gene: TRBJ2-5
D gene: -
clone size: -

CDR3 protein: CASSQVLAGGNYEQYF
CDR3 DNA: TGTGCCAGCAGCCAAGTACTAGCGGGAGGAAACTACGAGCAGTACTTC
V gene: TRBV3-1/TRBV3-2
J gene: TRBJ2-7
D gene: TRBD2
clone size: -

CDR3 protein: CASSPSDRARTLGYTF
CDR3 DNA: TGTGCCAGCAGCCCATCCGACAGGGCCCGTACGCTTGGCTACACCTTC
V gene: TRBV3-1/TRBV3-2
J gene: TRBJ1-2
D gene: TRBD1
clone size: -

CDR3 protein: CATSRTGLPEAFF
CDR3 DNA: TGTGCCACCTCCCGGACAGGTTTACCTGAAGCTTTCTTT
V gene: TRBV6-5
J gene: TRBJ1-1
D gene: TRBD1
clone size: -

CDR3 protein: CASSPGLAGALWNEQFF
CDR3 DNA: TGTGCCAGCAGCCCCGGACTAGCGGGGGCTTTATGGAATGAGCAGTTCTTC
V gene: TRBV11-2
J gene: TRBJ2-1
D gene: TRBD2
clone size: -

CDR3 protein: CSASTGGGSGEQYF
CDR3 DNA: TGCAGCGCCTCAACGGGAGGGGGCTCTGGCGAGCAGTACTTC
V gene: TRBV29-1
J gene: TRBJ2-7
D gene: -
clone size: -

CDR3 protein: CASSLVDSYEQYF
CDR3 DNA: TGTGCCAGCAGCTTAGTGGACTCCTACGAGCAGTACTTC
V gene: TRBV11-2
J gene: TRBJ2-7
D gene: -
clone size: -

CDR3 protein: CATSRDPWDVSNQPQHF
CDR3 DNA: TGTGCCACCAGCAGAGATCCATGGGACGTGAGCAATCAGCCCCAGCATTTT
V gene: TRBV15
J gene: TRBJ1-5
D gene: -
clone size: -

CDR3 protein: CATSRGTGAYNEQFF
CDR3 DNA: TGTGCCACCAGCAGAGGGACAGGGGCCTACAATGAGCAGTTCTTC
V gene: TRBV15
J gene: TRBJ2-1
D gene: TRBD1
clone size: -

CDR3 protein: CASSPSETWRTEAFF
CDR3 DNA: TGTGCCAGCAGCCCCTCCGAGACCTGGCGCACTGAAGCTTTCTTT
V gene: TRBV3-1/TRBV3-2
J gene: TRBJ1-1
D gene: -
clone size: once

CDR3 protein: CATSDFKKPSSYNEQFF
CDR3 DNA: TGTGCCACCAGTGATTTCAAAAAACCAAGCTCCTACAATGAGCAGTTCTTC
V gene: TRBV24-1
J gene: TRBJ2-1
D gene: -
clone size: -

CDR3 protein: CASSLAQGRSMNTEAFF
CDR3 DNA: TGTGCCAGCTCACTAGCACAGGGACGCAGCATGAACACTGAAGCTTTCTTT
V gene: TRBV18
J gene: TRBJ1-1
D gene: -
clone size: -

CDR3 protein: CASTGTEGVQETQYF
CDR3 DNA: TGTGCCAGCACCGGAACGGAGGGGGTACAGGAGACCCAGTACTTC
V gene: TRBV5-4
J gene: TRBJ2-5
D gene: -
clone size: -

CDR3 protein: CASSLSGYEQYF
CDR3 DNA: TGTGCCAGCAGTTTGTCCGGGTACGAGCAGTACTTC
V gene: TRBV28
J gene: TRBJ2-7
D gene: -
clone size: once

CDR3 protein: CASSLSGTWGTEAFF
CDR3 DNA: TGTGCCAGCAGTTTATCCGGGACGTGGGGGACTGAAGCTTTCTTT
V gene: TRBV27
J gene: TRBJ1-1
D gene: -
clone size: -

CDR3 protein: CASSPSGRLYNEQFF
CDR3 DNA: TGTGCCAGCAGCCCCAGCGGGAGGCTCTACAATGAGCAGTTCTTC
V gene: TRBV7-3
J gene: TRBJ2-1
D gene: TRBD2
clone size: -

CDR3 protein: CASSTDSQQETQYF
CDR3 DNA: TGCGCCAGCAGCACGGACAGCCAGCAAGAGACCCAGTACTTC
V gene: TRBV5-1
J gene: TRBJ2-5
D gene: -
clone size: few